The clone carrying this T cell receptor beta chain was seen a single time. Its antigen remains unknown. Profiling relied on immunoSEQ multiplex PCR, and the TCRdb table lists in-frame clones only, not all of them. The table lists 180,000 or so clones, approximately 91% of them singletons. V lost 6 bases to trimming and J lost 4 bases, with 12 bases between them. The CDR3 totals 14 residues. CDR1 and CDR2 (germline): LNHDA, SQIVND (reference sequence). The sample is drawn from a study of T cell responses to AZD1222 COVID-19 vaccine. Findings of the study overall: There were repertoire samples only from the period after the peak T cell response. CD4 TCRs associated with vaccination spanned spike, dominating at 160-218 and 743-854.

The specimen comprised peripheral blood, sampled on day 0 of AZD1222 vaccination. The gene calls are TRBV19 and TRBJ1-4; no firm D call. The origin of this receptor is an adult in good health. The CDR3 loop reads CASRSGRFNEKLFF. The CDR3 coding sequence is TGTGCCAGTAGAAGCGGACGGTTTAATGAAAAACTGTTTTTT.